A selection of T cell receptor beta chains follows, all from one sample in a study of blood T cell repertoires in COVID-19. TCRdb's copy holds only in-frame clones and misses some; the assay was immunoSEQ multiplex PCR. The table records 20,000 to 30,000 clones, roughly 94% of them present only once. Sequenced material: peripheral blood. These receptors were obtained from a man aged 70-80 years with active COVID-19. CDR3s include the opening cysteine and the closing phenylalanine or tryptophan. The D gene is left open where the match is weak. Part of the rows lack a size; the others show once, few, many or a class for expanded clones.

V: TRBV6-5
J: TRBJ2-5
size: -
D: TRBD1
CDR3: CASSSPRDRQETQYF
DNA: TGTGCCAGCAGTTCCCCCCGGGACAGGCAAGAGACCCAGTACTTC

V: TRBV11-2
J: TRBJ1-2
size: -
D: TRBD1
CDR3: CASRQLQGGNYGYTF
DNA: TGTGCCAGCAGACAGTTACAGGGGGGTAACTATGGCTACACCTTC

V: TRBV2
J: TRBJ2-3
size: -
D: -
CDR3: CASSVRVGADTQYF
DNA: TGTGCCAGCAGTGTGCGGGTTGGTGCAGATACGCAGTATTTT

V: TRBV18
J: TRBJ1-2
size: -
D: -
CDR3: CASSPLDSFYGYTF
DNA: TGTGCCAGCTCACCGCTGGACAGCTTCTATGGCTACACCTTC

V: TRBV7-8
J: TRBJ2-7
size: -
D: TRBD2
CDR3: CASSLGAGGPYEQYF
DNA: TGTGCCAGCAGCTTAGGAGCGGGGGGGCCCTACGAGCAGTACTTC

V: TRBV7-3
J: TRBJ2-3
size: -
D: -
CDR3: CASSLGGTDTQYF
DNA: TGTGCCAGCAGCTTAGGAGGCACAGATACGCAGTATTTT

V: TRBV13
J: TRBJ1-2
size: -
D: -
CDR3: CASSYRGGDGYGYTF
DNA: TGTGCCAGCAGCTACCGTGGAGGGGACGGCTATGGCTACACCTTC

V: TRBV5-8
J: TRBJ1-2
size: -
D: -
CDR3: CASFWPGGYGYTF
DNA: TGTGCCAGCTTCTGGCCGGGGGGGTATGGCTACACCTTC

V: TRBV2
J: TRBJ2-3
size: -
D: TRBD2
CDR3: CASSPGTSASTDTQYF
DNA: TGTGCCAGCAGTCCTGGGACTAGCGCTAGCACAGATACGCAGTATTTT

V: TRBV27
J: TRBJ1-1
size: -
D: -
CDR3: CASRAGDARTTEAFF
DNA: TGTGCCAGCAGAGCGGGGGACGCCCGGACCACTGAAGCTTTCTTT

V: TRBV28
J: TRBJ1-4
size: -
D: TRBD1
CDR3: CASSLRGLDEKLFF
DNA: TGTGCCAGCAGTCTCAGGGGGTTGGATGAAAAACTGTTTTTT

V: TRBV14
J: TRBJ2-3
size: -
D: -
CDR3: CASSQAGTYRTDTQYF
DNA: TGTGCCAGCAGCCAAGCAGGTACCTACCGCACAGATACGCAGTATTTT

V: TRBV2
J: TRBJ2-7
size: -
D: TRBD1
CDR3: CASKDRAAYEQYF
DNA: TGTGCCAGCAAAGACAGGGCAGCCTACGAGCAGTACTTC

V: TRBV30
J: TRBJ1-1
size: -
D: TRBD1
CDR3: CAWSVRGGAWDRTEAFF
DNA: TGTGCCTGGAGTGTACGAGGGGGCGCGTGGGATCGGACTGAAGCTTTCTTT

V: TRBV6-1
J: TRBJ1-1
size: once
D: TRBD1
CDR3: CASRYGTGLDTEAFF
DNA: TGTGCCAGCAGATACGGGACAGGGCTAGACACTGAAGCTTTCTTT